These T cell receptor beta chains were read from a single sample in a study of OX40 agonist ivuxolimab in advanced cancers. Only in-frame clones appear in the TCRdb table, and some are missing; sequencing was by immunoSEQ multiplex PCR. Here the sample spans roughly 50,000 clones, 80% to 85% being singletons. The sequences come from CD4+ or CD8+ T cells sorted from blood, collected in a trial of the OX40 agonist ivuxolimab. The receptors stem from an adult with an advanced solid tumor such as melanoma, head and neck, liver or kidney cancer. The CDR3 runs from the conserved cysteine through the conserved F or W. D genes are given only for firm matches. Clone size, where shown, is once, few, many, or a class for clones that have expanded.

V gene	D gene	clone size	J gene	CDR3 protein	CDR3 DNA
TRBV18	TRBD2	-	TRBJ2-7	CASSPPQAGVEQYF	TGTGCCAGCTCACCACCACAAGCGGGAGTCGAGCAGTACTTC
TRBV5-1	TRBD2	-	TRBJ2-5	CASSLTSGSSSEQYF	TGCGCCAGCAGCTTGACTAGCGGGAGCTCTTCTGAGCAGTACTTC
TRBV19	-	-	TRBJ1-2	CASSIMATQRNGYTF	TGTGCCAGTAGTATTATGGCGACCCAAAGGAATGGCTACACCTTC
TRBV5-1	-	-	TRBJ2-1	CASNRDQIYNEQFF	TGCGCCAGCAACCGGGACCAGATCTACAATGAGCAGTTCTTC
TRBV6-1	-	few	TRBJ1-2	CASSEEWLLGYTF	TGTGCCAGCAGTGAAGAGTGGCTTCTTGGCTACACCTTC
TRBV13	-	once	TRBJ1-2	CASSLNSARGYTF	TGTGCCAGCAGCTTAAATTCGGCCAGGGGCTACACCTTC
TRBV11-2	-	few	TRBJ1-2	CASRGRTIGYTF	TGTGCCAGCAGGGGACGTACTATCGGCTACACCTTC
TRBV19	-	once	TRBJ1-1	CASSIVGAMNTEAFF	TGTGCCAGTAGTATCGTCGGAGCCATGAACACTGAAGCTTTCTTT
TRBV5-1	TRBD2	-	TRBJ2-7	CASSPGTSSYEQYF	TGCGCCAGCAGCCCCGGGACTAGCAGCTACGAGCAGTACTTC
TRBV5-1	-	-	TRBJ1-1	CASSSVSSEAFF	TGCGCCAGCAGCTCTGTGTCCTCTGAAGCTTTCTTT
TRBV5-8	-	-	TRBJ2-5	CASSHRDGRETQYF	TGTGCCAGCAGCCACCGGGACGGAAGGGAGACCCAGTACTTC
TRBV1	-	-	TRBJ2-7	CTSSQEIRVLAGGPSYEQYF	TGCACCAGCAGCCAAGAGATCCGGGTCCTAGCGGGAGGGCCGAGTTACGAGCAGTACTTC
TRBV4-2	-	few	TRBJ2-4	CASSQVLQASAKNIQYF	TGTGCCAGCAGCCAAGTGCTCCAGGCCTCAGCCAAAAACATTCAGTACTTC
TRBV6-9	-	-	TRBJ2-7	CASSYSPPHEQYF	TGTGCCAGCAGTTATAGTCCGCCGCACGAGCAGTACTTC
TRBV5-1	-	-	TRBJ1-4	CASSLTNEKLFF	TGCGCCAGCAGCCTAACCAATGAAAAACTGTTTTTT
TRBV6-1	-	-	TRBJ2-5	CASSEQAGLLETQYF	TGTGCCAGCAGTGAACAGGCGGGATTGCTGGAGACCCAGTACTTC
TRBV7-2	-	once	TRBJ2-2	CASSRPSSNTGELFF	TGTGCCAGCAGCCGGCCTAGCAGTAACACCGGGGAGCTGTTTTTT
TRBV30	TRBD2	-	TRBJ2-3	CAWSGSSGSIGDTQYF	TGTGCCTGGAGTGGCTCTAGCGGGAGCATCGGAGATACGCAGTATTTT
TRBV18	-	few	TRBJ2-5	CASSPNREETQYF	TGTGCCAGCTCACCGAACAGGGAAGAGACCCAGTACTTC
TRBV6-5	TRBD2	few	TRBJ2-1	CASSSASASGRNEQFF	TGTGCCAGCAGTTCTGCATCGGCTAGCGGGAGGAATGAGCAGTTCTTC
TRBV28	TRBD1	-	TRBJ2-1	CASSPWTGSSYNEQFF	TGTGCCAGCAGTCCATGGACAGGGAGCTCCTACAATGAGCAGTTCTTC
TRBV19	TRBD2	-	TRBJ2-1	CASSTGLATYNEQFF	TGTGCCAGTAGTACGGGACTAGCGACCTACAATGAGCAGTTCTTC
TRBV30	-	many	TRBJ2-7	CAWSASGEQYF	TGTGCCTGGAGTGCGAGCGGAGAGCAGTACTTC
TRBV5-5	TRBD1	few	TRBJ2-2	CASSDRAFTGELFF	TGTGCCAGCAGCGACAGGGCATTCACCGGGGAGCTGTTTTTT
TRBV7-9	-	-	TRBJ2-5	CASSLVRETQYF	TGTGCCAGCAGCTTAGTCCGCGAGACCCAGTACTTC
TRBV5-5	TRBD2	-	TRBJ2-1	CASSRGLAETYNEQFF	TGTGCCAGCAGCCGCGGACTAGCGGAGACCTACAATGAGCAGTTCTTC
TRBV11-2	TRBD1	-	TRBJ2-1	CASSLGGQPGMEQFF	TGTGCCAGCAGCTTAGGGGGACAGCCGGGTATGGAGCAGTTCTTC
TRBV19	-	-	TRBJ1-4	CASSPSKGGDEKLFF	TGTGCCAGTAGTCCTAGCAAGGGGGGCGACGAAAAACTGTTTTTT
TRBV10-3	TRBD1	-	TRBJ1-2	CATTGGVNQGYTF	TGTGCCACTACAGGGGGTGTCAATCAAGGCTACACCTTC
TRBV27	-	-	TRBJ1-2	CASSFVGMGGYTF	TGTGCCAGCAGTTTTGTGGGAATGGGGGGCTACACCTTC
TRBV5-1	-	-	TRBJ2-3	CASSLASRDGGTDTQYF	TGCGCCAGCAGCTTGGCCAGCAGGGATGGGGGCACAGATACGCAGTATTTT
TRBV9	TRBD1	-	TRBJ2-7	CASSEGAVRGEQYF	TGTGCCAGCAGCGAGGGGGCGGTTCGAGGCGAGCAGTACTTC
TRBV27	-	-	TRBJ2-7	CASRPIWGALTYEQYF	TGTGCCAGCAGGCCAATCTGGGGGGCCCTAACCTACGAGCAGTACTTC
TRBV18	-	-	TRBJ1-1	CASSPSPGEGGTEAFF	TGTGCCAGCTCACCAAGTCCCGGCGAGGGGGGGACTGAAGCTTTCTTT
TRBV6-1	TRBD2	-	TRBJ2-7	CASGGGPVSYEQYF	TGTGCCAGCGGGGGAGGGCCCGTATCCTACGAGCAGTACTTC
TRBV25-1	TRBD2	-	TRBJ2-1	CASSGLAGVDEQFF	TGTGCCAGCAGTGGGCTAGCGGGAGTGGACGAGCAGTTCTTC
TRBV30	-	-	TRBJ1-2	CAWRVLWGGQGYTF	TGTGCCTGGAGGGTACTATGGGGGGGGCAGGGCTACACCTTC
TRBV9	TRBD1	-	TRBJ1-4	CASSVTGANEKLFF	TGTGCCAGCAGCGTGACAGGGGCTAATGAAAAACTGTTTTTT
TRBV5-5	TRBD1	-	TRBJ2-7	CASSFDRAGEQYF	TGTGCCAGCAGCTTCGACAGGGCCGGAGAGCAGTACTTC
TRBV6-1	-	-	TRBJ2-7	CASTPSWGGTYEQYF	TGTGCCAGCACCCCCTCATGGGGCGGAACCTACGAGCAGTACTTC
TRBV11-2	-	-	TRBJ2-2	CASSLNRGVGGELFF	TGTGCCAGCAGCTTAAATAGGGGGGTGGGCGGGGAGCTGTTTTTT
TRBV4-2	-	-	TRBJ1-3	CASSQVPVGNTIYF	TGTGCCAGCAGCCAAGTGCCAGTAGGAAACACCATATATTTT
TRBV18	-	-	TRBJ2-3	CASSPPTGRADTQYF	TGTGCCAGCTCACCACCGACAGGAAGGGCAGATACGCAGTATTTT
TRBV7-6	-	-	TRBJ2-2	CASSLALGGELFF	TGTGCCAGCAGCTTAGCGCTGGGCGGGGAGCTGTTTTTT
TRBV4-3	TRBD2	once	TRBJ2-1	CASSQEGPSGTYNEQFF	TGCGCCAGCAGCCAGGAAGGTCCTAGCGGGACCTACAATGAGCAGTTCTTC
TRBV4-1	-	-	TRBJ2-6	CASSWEGGSGANVLTF	TGCGCCAGCAGCTGGGAGGGGGGCTCTGGGGCCAACGTCCTGACTTTC
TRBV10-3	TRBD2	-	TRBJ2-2	CAISEPPGIAGNTGELFF	TGTGCCATCAGTGAGCCTCCCGGGATAGCGGGCAACACCGGGGAGCTGTTTTTT
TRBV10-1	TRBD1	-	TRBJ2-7	CASSESTGQGSYEQYF	TGCGCCAGCAGTGAGTCCACAGGACAGGGCTCCTACGAGCAGTACTTC
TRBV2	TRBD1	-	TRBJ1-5	CASRDRDQDQPQHF	TGTGCCAGCAGGGACAGGGACCAAGATCAGCCCCAGCATTTT
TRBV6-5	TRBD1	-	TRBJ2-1	CASISDRVGNEQFF	TGTGCCAGCATCTCGGACAGGGTAGGCAATGAGCAGTTCTTC
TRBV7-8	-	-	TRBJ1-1	CASSTYSQDTEAFF	TGTGCCAGCAGCACATACTCACAGGACACTGAAGCTTTCTTT
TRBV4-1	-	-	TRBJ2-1	CASSQGWGSSYNEQFF	TGCGCCAGCAGCCAAGGGTGGGGGAGCTCCTACAATGAGCAGTTCTTC
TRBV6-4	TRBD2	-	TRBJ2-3	CASSDSAGGPDTQYF	TGTGCCAGCAGTGACTCTGCGGGAGGGCCAGATACGCAGTATTTT
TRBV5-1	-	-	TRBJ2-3	CASSLVTLGTDTQYF	TGCGCCAGCAGCTTGGTGACCCTTGGGACAGATACGCAGTATTTT